A selection of T cell receptor beta chains follows, all from one sample in a study of CD8 T cells in ankylosing spondylitis. TCRdb ran MiXCR on the 5' RACE reads and lists one entry per CDR3 protein. The sample includes under 200,000 distinct CDR3 sequences, around 10% of them seen just once. Sequences were obtained from blood, either unsorted or a sorted T cell fraction (not recorded which). The receptors come from a male donor with ankylosing spondylitis or in good health (not recorded which). Both conserved end residues are part of each CDR3. A D gene is named only where the DNA matches it firmly. Part of the rows lack a size; the others show once, few, many or a class for expanded clones.

TRBD2,TRBV20-1,TRBJ2-3,few,CSATLALLLGTDTQYF,TGCAGTGCTACACTAGCGCTCCTTCTTGGAACAGATACGCAGTATTTT
NA,TRBV3-1,TRBJ1-2,many,CASSQEGLLYGYTF,TGTGCCAGCAGCCAGGAGGGGCTCCTCTATGGCTACACCTTC
NA,TRBV29-1,TRBJ2-5,many,CSILGAGETQYF,TGCAGCATCCTAGGTGCGGGTGAGACCCAGTACTTC
NA,TRBV12-3/TRBV12-4,TRBJ2-6,many,CASNWGANVLTF,TGTGCCAGCAATTGGGGTGCCAACGTCCTGACTTTC
NA,TRBV20-1,TRBJ2-2,few,CSARPGAGTGELFF,TGCAGTGCTAGGCCCGGTGCAGGCACCGGGGAGCTGTTTTTT
NA,TRBV15,TRBJ2-7,many,CATSKTTGEVFYEQYF,TGTGCCACCAGCAAAACTACCGGAGAGGTATTCTACGAGCAGTACTTC
NA,TRBV20-1,TRBJ2-7,many,CSASLPGVGTSYEQYF,TGCAGTGCTAGCTTACCAGGGGTGGGTACCTCCTACGAGCAGTACTTC
NA,TRBV6-1,TRBJ1-2,many,CASSEQGDYGYTF,TGTGCCAGCAGTGAGCAGGGTGACTATGGCTACACCTTC
TRBD2,TRBV3-1,TRBJ2-1,NA,CASSQAQAGVEFF,TGTGCCAGCAGCCAAGCTCAAGCGGGAGTCGAGTTCTTC
NA,TRBV29-1,TRBJ2-1,many,CSVEKTPGGMYNEQFF,TGCAGCGTTGAAAAAACGCCCGGAGGGATGTACAATGAGCAGTTCTTC
TRBD2,TRBV20-1,TRBJ2-2,few,CSARDERGGTGELFF,TGCAGTGCTAGAGACGAGCGGGGGGGCACCGGGGAGCTGTTTTTT
NA,TRBV20-1,TRBJ2-2,many,CSALRGAAGELFF,TGCAGTGCTCTCCGGGGAGCGGCCGGGGAGCTGTTTTTT
TRBD1,TRBV12-3/TRBV12-4,TRBJ1-5,many,CASSLTLGQGGDQPQHF,TGTGCCAGCAGTTTAACCTTGGGACAGGGAGGGGATCAGCCCCAGCATTTT
NA,TRBV15,TRBJ2-1,many,CATSRVRNRDNEQFF,TGTGCCACCAGCAGAGTAAGGAACCGGGACAATGAGCAGTTCTTC
NA,TRBV5-1,TRBJ2-1,NA,CASSLVADRGNEQFF,TGCGCCAGCAGCTTGGTAGCCGATAGAGGCAATGAGCAGTTCTTC
NA,TRBV11-2,TRBJ1-6,many,CASSLGQNQNSPLHF,TGTGCCAGCAGCTTAGGACAGAACCAGAATTCACCCCTCCACTTT
NA,TRBV5-1,TRBJ1-1,few,CASSLVGLTAEAFF,TGCGCCAGCAGCTTGGTCGGCCTAACCGCTGAAGCTTTCTTT